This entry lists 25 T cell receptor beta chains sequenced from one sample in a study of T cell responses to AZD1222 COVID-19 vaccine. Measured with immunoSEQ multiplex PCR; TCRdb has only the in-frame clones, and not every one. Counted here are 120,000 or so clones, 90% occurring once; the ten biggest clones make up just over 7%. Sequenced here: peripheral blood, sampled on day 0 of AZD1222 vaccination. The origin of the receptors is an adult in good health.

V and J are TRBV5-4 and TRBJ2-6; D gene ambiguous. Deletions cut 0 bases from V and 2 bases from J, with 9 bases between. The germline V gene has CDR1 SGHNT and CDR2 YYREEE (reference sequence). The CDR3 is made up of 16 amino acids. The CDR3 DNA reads TGTGCCAGCAGCTTGGGACGCGAGGCTGGGGCCAACGTCCTGACTTTC. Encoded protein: CASSLGREAGANVLTF. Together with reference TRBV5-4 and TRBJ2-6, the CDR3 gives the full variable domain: ETGVTQSPTHLIKTRGQQVTLRCSSQSGHNTVSWYQQALGQGPQFIFQYYREEENGRGNFPPRFSGLQFPNYSSELNVNALELDDSALYLCASSLGREAGANVLTFGAGSRLTVL.

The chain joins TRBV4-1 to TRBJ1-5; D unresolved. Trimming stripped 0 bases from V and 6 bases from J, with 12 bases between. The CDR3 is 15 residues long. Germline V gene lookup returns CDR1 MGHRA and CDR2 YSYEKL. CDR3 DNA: TGCGCCAGCAGCCAAGATGGTAGGGAGGCTCAGCCCCAGCATTTT. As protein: CASSQDGREAQPQHF.

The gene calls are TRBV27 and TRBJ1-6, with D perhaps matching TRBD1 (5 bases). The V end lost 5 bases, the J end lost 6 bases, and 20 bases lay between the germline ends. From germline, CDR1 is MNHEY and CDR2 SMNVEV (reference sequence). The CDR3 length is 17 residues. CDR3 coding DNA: TGTGCCAGCAGTCGATCAAATCCGGGACTGAGTAATTCACCCCTCCACTTT. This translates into CASSRSNPGLSNSPLHF.

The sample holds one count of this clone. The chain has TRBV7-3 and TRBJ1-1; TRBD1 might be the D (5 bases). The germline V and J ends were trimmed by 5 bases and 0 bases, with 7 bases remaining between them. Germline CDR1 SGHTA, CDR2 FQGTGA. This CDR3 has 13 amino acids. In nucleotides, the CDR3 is TGTGCCAGCAGCCCACAGGTGAACACTGAAGCTTTCTTT. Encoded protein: CASSPQVNTEAFF.

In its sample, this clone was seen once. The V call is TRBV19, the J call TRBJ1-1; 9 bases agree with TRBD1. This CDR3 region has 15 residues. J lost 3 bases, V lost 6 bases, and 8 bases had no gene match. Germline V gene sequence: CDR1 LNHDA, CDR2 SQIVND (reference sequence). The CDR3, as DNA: TGTGCCAGTAGGGGACAGGGACCGGGCGACACTGAAGCTTTCTTT. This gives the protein CASRGQGPGDTEAFF.

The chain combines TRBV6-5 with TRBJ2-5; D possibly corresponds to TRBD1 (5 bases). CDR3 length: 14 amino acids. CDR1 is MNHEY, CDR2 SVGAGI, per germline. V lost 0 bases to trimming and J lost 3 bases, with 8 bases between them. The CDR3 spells CASSYSSREETQYF. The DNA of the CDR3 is TGTGCCAGCAGTTACTCTTCCAGGGAAGAGACCCAGTACTTC.

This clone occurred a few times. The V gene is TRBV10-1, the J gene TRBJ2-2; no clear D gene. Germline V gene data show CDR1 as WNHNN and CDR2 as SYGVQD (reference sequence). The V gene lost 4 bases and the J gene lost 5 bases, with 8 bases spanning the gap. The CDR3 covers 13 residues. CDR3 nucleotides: TGCGCCAGCAGTGCCCGTCAAACCGGGGAGCTGTTTTTT. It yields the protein CASSARQTGELFF.

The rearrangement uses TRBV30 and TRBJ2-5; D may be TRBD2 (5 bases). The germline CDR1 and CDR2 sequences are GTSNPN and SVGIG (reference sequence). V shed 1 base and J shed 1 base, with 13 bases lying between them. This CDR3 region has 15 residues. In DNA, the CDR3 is TGTGCCTGGAGTGAGGGAGCGGCGGCCCAAGAGACCCAGTACTTC. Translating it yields CAWSEGAAAQETQYF.

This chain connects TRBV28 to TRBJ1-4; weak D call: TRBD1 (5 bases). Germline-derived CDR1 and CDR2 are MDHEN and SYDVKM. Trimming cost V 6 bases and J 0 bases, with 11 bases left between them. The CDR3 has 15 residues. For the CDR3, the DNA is TGTGCCAGCAGAACCGCGGGGGCAACTAATGAAAAACTGTTTTTT. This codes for CASRTAGATNEKLFF.

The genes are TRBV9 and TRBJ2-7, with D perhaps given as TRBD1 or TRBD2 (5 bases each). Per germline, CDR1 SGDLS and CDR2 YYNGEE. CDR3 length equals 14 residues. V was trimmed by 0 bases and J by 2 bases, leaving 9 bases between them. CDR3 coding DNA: TGTGCCAGCAGCGTAGGGGGGTCCACCTACGAGCAGTACTTC. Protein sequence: CASSVGGSTYEQYF.

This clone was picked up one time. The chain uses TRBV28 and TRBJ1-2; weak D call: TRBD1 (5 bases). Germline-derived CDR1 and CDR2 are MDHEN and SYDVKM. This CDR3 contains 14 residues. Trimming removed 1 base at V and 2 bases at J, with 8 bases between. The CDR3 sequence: CASSLYGDNYGYTF. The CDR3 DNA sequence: TGTGCCAGCAGTTTATACGGGGACAACTATGGCTACACCTTC.

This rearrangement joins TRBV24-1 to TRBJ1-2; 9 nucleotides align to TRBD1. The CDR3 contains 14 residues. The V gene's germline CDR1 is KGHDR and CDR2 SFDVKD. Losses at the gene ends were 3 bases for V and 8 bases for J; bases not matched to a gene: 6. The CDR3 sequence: CATSDTGTGIGYTF. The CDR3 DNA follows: TGTGCCACCAGTGATACCGGGACAGGGATCGGCTACACCTTC.

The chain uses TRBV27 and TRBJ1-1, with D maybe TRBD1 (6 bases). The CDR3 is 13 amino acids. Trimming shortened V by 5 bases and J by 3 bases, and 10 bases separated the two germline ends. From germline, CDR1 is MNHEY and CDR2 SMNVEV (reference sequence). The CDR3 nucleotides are TGTGCCAGCAGTCACAGACAGGACACTGAAGCTTTCTTT. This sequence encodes CASSHRQDTEAFF.

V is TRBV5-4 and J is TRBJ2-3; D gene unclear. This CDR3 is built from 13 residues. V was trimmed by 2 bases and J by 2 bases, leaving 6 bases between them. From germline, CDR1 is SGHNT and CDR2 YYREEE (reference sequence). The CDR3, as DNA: TGTGCCAGCAGCTTTGAGGCCACAGATACGCAGTATTTT. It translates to CASSFEATDTQYF.

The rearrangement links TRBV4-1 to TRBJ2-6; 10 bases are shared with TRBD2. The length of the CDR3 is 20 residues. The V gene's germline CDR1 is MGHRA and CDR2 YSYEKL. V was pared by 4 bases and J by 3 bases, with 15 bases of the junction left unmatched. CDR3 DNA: TGCGCCAGCAGCCTTCGTGACAGTCTAGCGGGAGTGGATGGGGCCAACGTCCTGACTTTC. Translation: CASSLRDSLAGVDGANVLTF.

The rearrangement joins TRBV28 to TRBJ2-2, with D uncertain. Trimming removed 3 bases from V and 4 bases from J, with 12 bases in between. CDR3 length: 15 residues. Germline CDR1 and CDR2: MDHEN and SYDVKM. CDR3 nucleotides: TGTGCCAGCAGTTTCTTCGGCAGGACCACCGGGGAGCTGTTTTTT. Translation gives CASSFFGRTTGELFF.

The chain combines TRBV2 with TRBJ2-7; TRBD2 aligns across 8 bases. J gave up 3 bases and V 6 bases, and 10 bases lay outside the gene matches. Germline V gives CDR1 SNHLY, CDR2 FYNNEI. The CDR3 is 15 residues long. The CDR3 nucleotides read TGTGCCAGCAGGCGGGAGGAGGGGGTCGGCTACGAGCAGTACTTC. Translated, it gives CASRREEGVGYEQYF.

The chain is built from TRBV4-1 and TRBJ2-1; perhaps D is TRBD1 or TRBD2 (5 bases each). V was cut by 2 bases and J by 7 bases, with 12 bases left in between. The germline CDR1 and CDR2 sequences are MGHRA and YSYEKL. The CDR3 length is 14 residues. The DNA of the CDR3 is TGCGCCAGCAGCCAAAATAGGGACGGGAATGAGCAGTTCTTC. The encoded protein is CASSQNRDGNEQFF.

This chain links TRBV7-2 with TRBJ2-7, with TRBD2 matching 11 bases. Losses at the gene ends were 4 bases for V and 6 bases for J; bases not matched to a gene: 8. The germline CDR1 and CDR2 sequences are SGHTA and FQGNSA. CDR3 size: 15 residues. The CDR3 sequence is CASSSPSGRYLEQYF. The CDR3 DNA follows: TGTGCCAGCAGCTCCCCTAGCGGGAGGTATCTCGAGCAGTACTTC.

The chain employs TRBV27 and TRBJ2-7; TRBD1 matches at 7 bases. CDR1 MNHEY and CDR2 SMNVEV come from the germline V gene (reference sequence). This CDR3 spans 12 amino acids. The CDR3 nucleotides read TGTCAGGTACAAGATAGGGGGCAAGGGCAGTACTTC. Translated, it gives CQVQDRGQGQYF.

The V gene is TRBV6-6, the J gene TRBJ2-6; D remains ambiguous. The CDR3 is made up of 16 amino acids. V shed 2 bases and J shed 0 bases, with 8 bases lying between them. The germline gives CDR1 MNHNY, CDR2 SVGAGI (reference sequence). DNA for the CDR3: TGTGCCAGCAGTTACGGGCGGCTCTCTGGGGCCAACGTCCTGACTTTC. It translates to CASSYGRLSGANVLTF.

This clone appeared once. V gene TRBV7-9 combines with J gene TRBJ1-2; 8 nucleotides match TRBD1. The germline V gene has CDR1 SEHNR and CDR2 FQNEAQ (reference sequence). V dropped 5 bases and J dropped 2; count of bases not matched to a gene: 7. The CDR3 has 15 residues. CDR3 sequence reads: CASSPGQGINYGYTF. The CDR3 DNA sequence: TGTGCCAGCAGCCCCGGACAGGGAATAAACTATGGCTACACCTTC.

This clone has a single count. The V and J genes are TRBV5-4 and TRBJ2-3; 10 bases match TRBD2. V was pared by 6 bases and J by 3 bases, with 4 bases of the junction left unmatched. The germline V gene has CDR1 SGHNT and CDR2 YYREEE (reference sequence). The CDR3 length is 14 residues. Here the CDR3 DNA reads TGTGCCAGCAACCAAGCGGGAGGGACAGATACGCAGTATTTT. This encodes CASNQAGGTDTQYF.

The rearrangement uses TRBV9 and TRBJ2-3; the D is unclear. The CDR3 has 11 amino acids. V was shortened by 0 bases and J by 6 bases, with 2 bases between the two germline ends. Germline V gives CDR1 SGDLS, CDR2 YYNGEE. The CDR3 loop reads CASSVADTQYF. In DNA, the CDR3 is TGTGCCAGCAGCGTAGCGGATACGCAGTATTTT.

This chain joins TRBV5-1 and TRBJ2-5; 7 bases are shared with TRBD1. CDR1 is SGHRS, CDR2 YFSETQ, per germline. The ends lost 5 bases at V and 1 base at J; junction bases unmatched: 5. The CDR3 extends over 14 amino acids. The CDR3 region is CASRGTESQETQYF. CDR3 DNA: TGCGCCAGCAGGGGGACAGAGAGCCAAGAGACCCAGTACTTC.